The rows below give T cell receptor beta chains drawn from one sample of a study of shared clonotypes between healthy human individuals. Data came from immunoSEQ multiplex PCR; TCRdb stores just in-frame clones and leaves some out. The table includes approximately 500,000 clones, about 96% detected once. The sample taken for sequencing was naive CD4+ T cells sorted from blood. Receptors were obtained from a woman under 40 in good health. The CDR3 runs from the conserved cysteine through the conserved F or W. The D gene is left open where the match is weak. Clone size is shown for a subset of rows, as once, few, many or a class of expanded clone.

TRBV2,NA,TRBD1,14,TRBJ2-1,TGTGCCAGCAGTGAGCGGGACAGGGATGATGAGCAGTTCTTC,CASSERDRDDEQFF
TRBV2,NA,NA,14,TRBJ2-3,TGTGCCAGCTCGAGCGGGCTGAGCACAGATACGCAGTATTTT,CASSSGLSTDTQYF
TRBV6-6,NA,TRBD1,16,TRBJ1-1,TGTGCCAGCAGTTACAAATTGGGACAGCGGAACACTGAAGCTTTCTTT,CASSYKLGQRNTEAFF
TRBV7-9,once,TRBD1,15,TRBJ2-1,TGTGCCAGCAGCCCCAACAGGGGGCGCAAAAATGAGCAGTTCTTC,CASSPNRGRKNEQFF
TRBV21-1,NA,NA,17,TRBJ2-7,TGTGCCAGCAGCGCCGGACAGGGACCCATCCACGACTACGAGCAGTACTTC,CASSAGQGPIHDYEQYF
TRBV19,few,TRBD1,13,TRBJ1-3,TGTGCCACCGCATCGGGACAGGGAAACACCATATATTTT,CATASGQGNTIYF
TRBV7-2,NA,NA,15,TRBJ2-7,TGTGCCAGCAGCTCAGTGGGGGTAGTCGGCGACGAGCAGTACTTC,CASSSVGVVGDEQYF
TRBV20-1,NA,NA,11,TRBJ1-2,TGCAGTGCTAGAGCTCAGTATGGCTACACCTTC,CSARAQYGYTF
TRBV19,NA,TRBD1,15,TRBJ1-5,TGTGCCAGTAGTATGCTGGCAGGGGGCGATCAGCCCCAGCATTTT,CASSMLAGGDQPQHF
TRBV6-6,NA,NA,13,TRBJ2-1,TGTGCCAGCAGCCAAGGGAGTAGCGGAAAGCAGTTCTTC,CASSQGSSGKQFF
TRBV28,NA,NA,12,TRBJ1-2,TGTGCCAGCAGTTCTTACGGGCATGGCTACACCTTC,CASSSYGHGYTF
TRBV5-7,NA,NA,15,TRBJ2-7,TGTGCCAGCAGCTCTAAGACGCAGGGTGGCTACGAGCAGTACTTC,CASSSKTQGGYEQYF
TRBV28,NA,NA,15,TRBJ2-7,TGTGCCAGCAGTTTGGGCCCAAGGAGGGTTTACGAGCAGTACTTC,CASSLGPRRVYEQYF
TRBV28,once,TRBD1,14,TRBJ1-2,TGTGCCAGCAGCTCGACAGGGGGTAACTATGGCTACACCTTC,CASSSTGGNYGYTF
TRBV2,once,NA,16,TRBJ2-7,TGTGCCAGCAGTGAAACCGTAACAGGGAAACTTGGCGAGCAGTACTTC,CASSETVTGKLGEQYF